This passage covers 3 T cell receptor beta chains from one sample sequenced in a study of blood T cell repertoires in COVID-19. Measured with immunoSEQ multiplex PCR; TCRdb has only the in-frame clones, and not every one. The data contain a few hundred thousand clones, approximately 91% of them singletons. The sequenced material came from peripheral blood. Receptor source: a human donor in a cohort sampled during active COVID-19.

V gene TRBV5-1 combines with J gene TRBJ1-5; D call uncertain. The CDR3 runs 14 residues. Deletions cut 3 bases from V and 1 base from J, with 8 bases between. Germline V lookup: CDR1 SGHRS, CDR2 YFSETQ. CDR3 protein: CASSSEGSNQPQHF. The CDR3 DNA reads as TGCGCCAGCAGCTCCGAGGGAAGCAATCAGCCCCAGCATTTT.

The chain is built from TRBV5-5 and TRBJ1-2; 9 bases agree with TRBD1. The V segment lost 3 bases and the J segment 10 bases; nucleotides outside the gene matches: 7. The CDR3 consists of 13 residues. The germline V gene encodes CDR1 SGHKS and CDR2 YYEKEE (reference sequence). CDR3: CASSSRDRAYYTF. CDR3 nucleotide sequence: TGTGCCAGCAGCTCCCGGGACAGGGCTTACTACACCTTC.

This clone was seen just once. The same CDR3 can be traced to other DNA sequences in this sample. V usage is TRBV5-6 and J usage is TRBJ1-1, with 8 positions matching TRBD1. The CDR3 has 15 residues. Germline CDR1 is SGHDT and CDR2 is YYEEEE. Unmatched junction bases numbered 1, after V lost 0 bases and J lost 0 bases. The CDR3 DNA is TGTGCCAGCAGCTTGGGACAGGGGATGAACACTGAAGCTTTCTTT. Protein sequence: CASSLGQGMNTEAFF.